Listed below are T cell receptor beta chains from one sample, sequenced in a study of blood T cell repertoires in COVID-19. The protocol was immunoSEQ multiplex PCR, while the TCRdb copy is restricted to in-frame clones and leaves out a portion. The table records some 120,000 clones, around 88% of them present only once. The sequencing input was peripheral blood. All receptors come from a woman aged 50 to 65 who had recovered from COVID-19. Each CDR3 is given with its conserved first and last residue. A D gene is named only where the DNA matches it firmly. Clone size is not always given. Where it is, it says once, few, many or a class for expanded clones.

j_call: TRBJ2-5; v_call: TRBV5-1; clone_size: once; d_call: TRBD2; cdr3_nt: TGCGCCAGCAGCTTGGGACTAGCGGGGGCCGACCAAGAGACCCAGTACTTC; cdr3_aa: CASSLGLAGADQETQYF
j_call: TRBJ1-5; v_call: TRBV6-2/TRBV6-3; clone_size: once; d_call: NA; cdr3_nt: TGTGCCAGCAGTTACGCGCCCTTTTCTGGCAATCAGCCCCAGCATTTT; cdr3_aa: CASSYAPFSGNQPQHF
j_call: TRBJ2-5; v_call: TRBV30; clone_size: NA; d_call: NA; cdr3_nt: TGTGCCTGGAGTGCCGGGGATCAAGAGACCCAGTACTTC; cdr3_aa: CAWSAGDQETQYF
j_call: TRBJ2-2; v_call: TRBV7-2; clone_size: many; d_call: NA; cdr3_nt: TGTGCCAGCAGCTTTAAAGGGAGAGACACCGGGGAGCTGTTTTTT; cdr3_aa: CASSFKGRDTGELFF
j_call: TRBJ2-7; v_call: TRBV30; clone_size: NA; d_call: TRBD1; cdr3_nt: TGTGCCTGGAGTGTACAGGGGGCGTGGGAGCAGTACTTC; cdr3_aa: CAWSVQGAWEQYF
j_call: TRBJ2-3; v_call: TRBV27; clone_size: NA; d_call: NA; cdr3_nt: TGTGCCAGCAGTTTAGCAGGGGCTAGCACAGATACGCAGTATTTT; cdr3_aa: CASSLAGASTDTQYF
j_call: TRBJ2-1; v_call: TRBV9; clone_size: few; d_call: NA; cdr3_nt: TGTGCCAGCAGCTACGATAGCGGTCCCCAAGAGCAGTTCTTC; cdr3_aa: CASSYDSGPQEQFF
j_call: TRBJ2-1; v_call: TRBV7-3; clone_size: NA; d_call: TRBD2; cdr3_nt: TGTGCCAGCAGCCCGGGACTAGCGGGTGTCAATGAGCAGTTCTTC; cdr3_aa: CASSPGLAGVNEQFF
j_call: TRBJ2-5; v_call: TRBV7-8; clone_size: NA; d_call: NA; cdr3_nt: TGTGCCAGCAGCCCCGGAAGGGGGCAAGAGACCCAGTACTTC; cdr3_aa: CASSPGRGQETQYF
j_call: TRBJ1-6; v_call: TRBV5-1; clone_size: NA; d_call: NA; cdr3_nt: TGCGCCAGCAGCTTGGGGGGCAGGGAACCATCACCCCTCCACTTT; cdr3_aa: CASSLGGREPSPLHF
j_call: TRBJ1-5; v_call: TRBV7-2; clone_size: NA; d_call: TRBD1; cdr3_nt: TGTGCCAGCAGCTTAGGGCAGGGACAGAATCAGCCCCAGCATTTT; cdr3_aa: CASSLGQGQNQPQHF
j_call: TRBJ1-3; v_call: TRBV5-6; clone_size: NA; d_call: NA; cdr3_nt: TGTGCCAGCAGCTTCGACAGCTCGGGAAACACCATATATTTT; cdr3_aa: CASSFDSSGNTIYF
j_call: TRBJ1-1; v_call: TRBV2; clone_size: NA; d_call: NA; cdr3_nt: TGTGCCAGCAGTGACGGGGGTTGGACTGAAGCTTTCTTT; cdr3_aa: CASSDGGWTEAFF
j_call: TRBJ2-2; v_call: TRBV18; clone_size: once; d_call: TRBD2; cdr3_nt: TGTGCCAGCTCACCGACTAGCGGGAGGGCAAACACCGGGGAGCTGTTTTTT; cdr3_aa: CASSPTSGRANTGELFF
j_call: TRBJ1-1; v_call: TRBV5-6; clone_size: NA; d_call: NA; cdr3_nt: TGTGCCAGCAGCATAACAGCGAACACTGAAGCTTTCTTT; cdr3_aa: CASSITANTEAFF
j_call: TRBJ2-1; v_call: TRBV4-1; clone_size: once; d_call: TRBD2; cdr3_nt: TGCGCCAGCAGCCAACATGGACTAGCGGGTTACAATGAGCAGTTCTTC; cdr3_aa: CASSQHGLAGYNEQFF
j_call: TRBJ2-1; v_call: TRBV7-6; clone_size: NA; d_call: TRBD2; cdr3_nt: TGTGCCAGCAGCTTCCTAGCGGGAGAAGGCGGGGAGCAGTTCTTC; cdr3_aa: CASSFLAGEGGEQFF
j_call: TRBJ2-5; v_call: TRBV18; clone_size: once; d_call: TRBD2; cdr3_nt: TGTGCCAGCTCACCACGGTCTAGCGGAGAGACCCAGTACTTC; cdr3_aa: CASSPRSSGETQYF
j_call: TRBJ1-1; v_call: TRBV25-1; clone_size: NA; d_call: NA; cdr3_nt: TGTGCCAGCAGTTCCTTGGGCCGCACTGAAGCTTTCTTT; cdr3_aa: CASSSLGRTEAFF
j_call: TRBJ2-3; v_call: TRBV4-1; clone_size: NA; d_call: NA; cdr3_nt: TGCGCCAGCAGCCAAGTTGGGGGCTCAAGCACAGATACGCAGTATTTT; cdr3_aa: CASSQVGGSSTDTQYF
j_call: TRBJ1-6; v_call: TRBV5-4; clone_size: NA; d_call: TRBD1; cdr3_nt: TGTGCCAGCAGCTTGGGGGCCGGGACAGGGGATTCACCCCTCCACTTT; cdr3_aa: CASSLGAGTGDSPLHF
j_call: TRBJ2-5; v_call: TRBV4-1; clone_size: NA; d_call: NA; cdr3_nt: TGCGCCAGCAGCCAAGACAGGGTCCAAGAGACCCAGTACTTC; cdr3_aa: CASSQDRVQETQYF
j_call: TRBJ1-2; v_call: TRBV7-3; clone_size: NA; d_call: NA; cdr3_nt: TGTGCCAGCAGGGCCGCGAGAGGCGTAGGCGGCTACACCTTC; cdr3_aa: CASRAARGVGGYTF
j_call: TRBJ1-5; v_call: TRBV7-8; clone_size: NA; d_call: NA; cdr3_nt: TGTGCCAGCAGCTTATCGGACAGTAATCAGCCCCAGCATTTT; cdr3_aa: CASSLSDSNQPQHF
j_call: TRBJ2-1; v_call: TRBV5-1; clone_size: NA; d_call: NA; cdr3_nt: TGCGCCAGCAGCTTGGGGCTTTACAATGAGCAGTTCTTC; cdr3_aa: CASSLGLYNEQFF
j_call: TRBJ1-5; v_call: TRBV2; clone_size: NA; d_call: TRBD1; cdr3_nt: TGTGCCAGCAGTGGGACAGGAGATCAGCCCCAGCATTTT; cdr3_aa: CASSGTGDQPQHF
j_call: TRBJ1-4; v_call: TRBV6-5; clone_size: few; d_call: NA; cdr3_nt: TGTGCCAGCAGTTACGGGAGGGCTGTGGGTGAAAAACTGTTTTTT; cdr3_aa: CASSYGRAVGEKLFF
j_call: TRBJ1-2; v_call: TRBV12-5; clone_size: NA; d_call: TRBD1; cdr3_nt: TGTGCTAGTGGTTTGGTAGTTGGACAGGGGAGGTATGGCTACACCTTC; cdr3_aa: CASGLVVGQGRYGYTF
j_call: TRBJ2-7; v_call: TRBV11-3; clone_size: NA; d_call: NA; cdr3_nt: TGTGCCAGCAGCTTTGGCGGGACAGTCGGGTACGAGCAGTACTTC; cdr3_aa: CASSFGGTVGYEQYF
j_call: TRBJ1-5; v_call: TRBV4-1; clone_size: few; d_call: NA; cdr3_nt: TGCGCCAGCAGCCAAGTTCGGGGAGGCAATCAGCCCCAGCATTTT; cdr3_aa: CASSQVRGGNQPQHF
j_call: TRBJ2-5; v_call: TRBV7-9; clone_size: NA; d_call: TRBD2; cdr3_nt: TGTGCCAGCGCCCCTCTGATAACTAGCGGGGCCGAGTACCAAGAGACCCAGTACTTC; cdr3_aa: CASAPLITSGAEYQETQYF
j_call: TRBJ2-5; v_call: TRBV5-4; clone_size: NA; d_call: TRBD2; cdr3_nt: TGTGCCAGCAGCAGCCGGGACGGGGGGAGAGAGACCCAGTACTTC; cdr3_aa: CASSSRDGGRETQYF
j_call: TRBJ2-7; v_call: TRBV29-1; clone_size: NA; d_call: NA; cdr3_nt: TGCAGCGTTCAGGGGCCCATCGAGCAGTACTTC; cdr3_aa: CSVQGPIEQYF
j_call: TRBJ1-2; v_call: TRBV2; clone_size: NA; d_call: NA; cdr3_nt: TGTGCCAGCAGTGAACGGGGCTATGGCTACACCTTC; cdr3_aa: CASSERGYGYTF
j_call: TRBJ2-7; v_call: TRBV11-1; clone_size: NA; d_call: TRBD1; cdr3_nt: TGTGCCAGCAGCCTACGGACAGGCTACTCCTACGAGCAGTACTTC; cdr3_aa: CASSLRTGYSYEQYF
j_call: TRBJ2-1; v_call: TRBV18; clone_size: NA; d_call: TRBD2; cdr3_nt: TGTGCCAGCTCACTGACTAGCGGGGGGCTCGGTGAGCAGTTCTTC; cdr3_aa: CASSLTSGGLGEQFF
j_call: TRBJ2-1; v_call: TRBV4-2; clone_size: NA; d_call: NA; cdr3_nt: TGTGCCAGCAGCCAAGCCGGCCCTGGGGGGAATGAGCAGTTCTTC; cdr3_aa: CASSQAGPGGNEQFF
j_call: TRBJ2-7; v_call: TRBV2; clone_size: few; d_call: TRBD1; cdr3_nt: TGTGCCAGCAGTGAATTGGGACAGTCCTACGAGCAGTACTTC; cdr3_aa: CASSELGQSYEQYF
j_call: TRBJ2-2; v_call: TRBV18; clone_size: NA; d_call: NA; cdr3_nt: TGTGCCAGCTCACCGCAGGGGACCGGGGAGCTGTTTTTT; cdr3_aa: CASSPQGTGELFF
j_call: TRBJ2-7; v_call: TRBV20-1; clone_size: NA; d_call: TRBD2; cdr3_nt: TGCAGTGCTAGTGCACCCATCAGCGGGGAAGCCTACGAGCAGTACTTC; cdr3_aa: CSASAPISGEAYEQYF
j_call: TRBJ2-7; v_call: TRBV14; clone_size: NA; d_call: NA; cdr3_nt: TGTGCCAGCAGCCTTCCGATGGAGGAGCAGTACTTC; cdr3_aa: CASSLPMEEQYF
j_call: TRBJ2-3; v_call: TRBV7-6; clone_size: NA; d_call: TRBD1; cdr3_nt: TGTGCCAGCGGCGAATCGGACAGGTCTAGCACAGATACGCAGTATTTT; cdr3_aa: CASGESDRSSTDTQYF
j_call: TRBJ1-6; v_call: TRBV7-9; clone_size: NA; d_call: TRBD1; cdr3_nt: TGTGCCAGCAGCTTTATGGGGACAGGGCCTTCACCCCTCCACTTT; cdr3_aa: CASSFMGTGPSPLHF
j_call: TRBJ1-2; v_call: TRBV18; clone_size: NA; d_call: NA; cdr3_nt: TGTGCCAGCTCACCAAGGGGCAGGGAAGGCTACACCTTC; cdr3_aa: CASSPRGREGYTF
j_call: TRBJ1-6; v_call: TRBV4-1; clone_size: NA; d_call: TRBD1; cdr3_nt: TGCGCCAGCAGCCAGACCTCAGGGGGCTGGGTGCATTCACCCCTCCACTTT; cdr3_aa: CASSQTSGGWVHSPLHF
j_call: TRBJ1-2; v_call: TRBV19; clone_size: NA; d_call: TRBD1; cdr3_nt: TGTGCCAGTAGTGTTGGGACAGGGTTTAGGTATGGCTACACCTTC; cdr3_aa: CASSVGTGFRYGYTF
j_call: TRBJ2-5; v_call: TRBV2; clone_size: many; d_call: NA; cdr3_nt: TGTGCCAGCAGTGTTGTAGAAGAGACCCAGTACTTC; cdr3_aa: CASSVVEETQYF
j_call: TRBJ2-7; v_call: TRBV5-1; clone_size: NA; d_call: NA; cdr3_nt: TGCGCCAGCAGCCCCTGGGCAGGGGAAAGGTACGAGCAGTACTTC; cdr3_aa: CASSPWAGERYEQYF
j_call: TRBJ2-3; v_call: TRBV11-1; clone_size: NA; d_call: TRBD2; cdr3_nt: TGTGCCAGCAGCCCGCGCATTAGCGGGGGGGGAGATACGCAGTATTTT; cdr3_aa: CASSPRISGGGDTQYF
j_call: TRBJ2-7; v_call: TRBV11-3; clone_size: NA; d_call: TRBD1; cdr3_nt: TGTGCCAGCAGCCCAACCACCGGTCTGGGACAGCTGTACTTC; cdr3_aa: CASSPTTGLGQLYF
j_call: TRBJ1-6; v_call: TRBV7-3; clone_size: NA; d_call: NA; cdr3_nt: TGTGCCAGCAGCTTAATCTCAAATCGGGTAGGTCCACCCCTCCACTTT; cdr3_aa: CASSLISNRVGPPLHF
j_call: TRBJ2-5; v_call: TRBV5-6; clone_size: NA; d_call: NA; cdr3_nt: TGTGCCAGCAGCTCACTAGATTATGTTAAGACCCAGTACTTC; cdr3_aa: CASSSLDYVKTQYF
j_call: TRBJ2-2; v_call: TRBV2; clone_size: NA; d_call: NA; cdr3_nt: TGTGCCAGCAGTGGAGGTCTGGGGACTGGATCCACCGGGGAGCTGTTTTTT; cdr3_aa: CASSGGLGTGSTGELFF
j_call: TRBJ2-7; v_call: TRBV4-1; clone_size: NA; d_call: NA; cdr3_nt: TGCGCCAGCAGCCAAGAAGGGGTGGGGTTGGCCTACGAGCAGTACTTC; cdr3_aa: CASSQEGVGLAYEQYF
j_call: TRBJ2-7; v_call: TRBV11-2; clone_size: once; d_call: NA; cdr3_nt: TGTGCCAGCAGCTTAGATCAGGCGGAGCAGTACTTC; cdr3_aa: CASSLDQAEQYF